This T cell receptor (beta chain) originates from a study of CD8+ T cells in alopecia areata. Study background: Those patients who were treated received oral tofacitinib, which was given at 5 to 10 mg twice daily for moderate-to-severe alopecia areata.

The treatment: oral pan-JAK inhibitor, 5-10 mg twice daily. Extraction of RNA preceded its reverse transcription into cDNA, which served as the sequencing template. Profiled with immunoSEQ multiplex PCR; TCRdb holds only in-frame clones, not every one. There are 150,000 to 200,000 clones in the sample; around three fifths occur only once, and approximately 0.93% lies in the top ten. Findings and caveats of the study: Possibly because of HLA-related factors, TCR sharing was less clear across patients than in mice. On tofacitinib, scalp and blood still held many of the expanded lesional clones.

This CDR3 has 14 residues. Trimming removed 5 bases at V and 6 bases at J, with 16 bases between. Germline loops: CDR1 SEHNR, CDR2 FQNEAQ (reference sequence). Regarding this clone: What it binds is unknown.

The chain employs TRBV7-9 and TRBJ1-1; D is uncertain. This sequence was found in a human donor with alopecia areata. The sequencing here drew on CD4+ T cells sorted from blood, taken at week 24, from a patient treated with tofacitinib. The CDR3 loop reads CASSPRTSGSEAFF. In nucleotides, the CDR3 is TGTGCCAGCAGCCCGCGGACGTCTGGCTCTGAAGCTTTCTTT.